This TCR beta chain was retrieved from a study of beta chain features in type 1 diabetes listed by TCRdb under 2018. Looking at the study overall: Mean age, gender distribution, total cell number and subset yield did not differ between patients and healthy donors. Regulatory and stem cell-like memory subsets were obtained from only 8 patients and about eight healthy donors, while naive and central memory subsets were obtained from all 28 donors. In the study, recently diagnosed type 1 diabetes patients and matched healthy donors were compared on the TCRB repertoires of their sorted circulating CD4+ T cell subsets. A total of some 100,000,000 sorted cells were examined across all samples, and a strong correlation was observed between cell number per subset and RNA yield.

This clone showed up just a few times. The antigen this receptor binds is unknown. The sample holds no much larger clone one base away, and base qualities are not on file. The entire isolated RNA was reverse transcribed using the High Capacity cDNA Reverse Transcription Kit, and thus expressed TCRB transcripts were sequenced. Naive, central memory and regulatory T cell samples underwent deep immunoSEQ sequencing, averaging roughly 3.4 million total reads per sample. Sorted cells were lysed in RLT buffer, and RNA was extracted using DNase-treated RNeasy Micro or Mini kits according to cell number. To prevent cross-contamination, each cell subset was processed individually, whereas patient and healthy donor samples were processed jointly. The immunoSEQ multiplex PCR was used to amplify TCRB sequences from cDNA, yielding 87-bp fragments that span the CDR3 region. The amplicons were sequenced using the Illumina HiSeq platform. The published analysis was carried out like this. Synthetic template baselines were used to correct PCR bias computationally, reads within Hamming distance 2 were collapsed together, and singletons that could not be merged were discarded. Reads were aligned to IMGT to assign V, D and J genes, CDR3 length, and insertions or deletions at six rearrangement sites. Within each subset, clonotype counts were normalized to the number of sorted cells before true diversity and Gini coefficients were calculated with the tcR R package. Repertoire sharing was quantified using the overlap coefficient calculated on TCRB nucleotide sequences. Out-of-frame TCRB sequences from naive cells were analyzed as a proxy for the pre-selection repertoire. TCRdb retrieved this table from immuneACCESS and kept in-frame rearrangements only. Not all clones are present; in checked studies, unresolved V genes account for under half, and no reason is known for the remainder. V, J and clone size were drawn from that table, and D and trimming were deduced from the DNA. In this sample the table shows about 360,000 clones, roughly 12% of which occur a single time. The biggest ten clones account for about 0.017% of the sample.

A single peripheral blood draw of around 100 mL on average was collected from each donor into heparinised tubes. A BD FACSAria II was used to sort naive, central memory, regulatory and stem cell-like memory CD4+ T cells with a panel that included CD45RO, CCR7, CD25, CD127, CD95 and CD27. Purity was above 95% for every sorted population. PBMCs were isolated right away by Lymphoprep density gradient centrifugation and were stained directly, without culture. Samples were stained and sorted in pairs, with one healthy donor and one patient per experiment, so that batch effects were minimized. Here is what the overall study found, with its caveats: PCR may preferentially amplify shorter templates, but because patient and control samples were amplified and corrected together, any resulting skew would affect both groups equally. Because cDNA was sequenced instead of genomic DNA, activated cells with high expression could be over-represented, although the groups did not differ in activation or CD3 levels. Naive, central memory and regulatory TCRB repertoires appeared to be more similar among patients than among healthy donors. A moderate but significant shortening of TCRB CDR3 length was observed in type 1 diabetes patients in all four CD4+ subsets. HLA sub-analyses involved small numbers of individuals, so any influence of HLA type on TCRB rearrangement remained unresolved. Fewer insertions and more nucleotide deletions at VDJ recombination sites were observed in patients with type 1 diabetes, implying thymic rearrangement abnormalities.

From the germline V gene, CDR1 is LGHNA and CDR2 is YNFKEQ. V is pared back by 4 bases and J by 4 bases, with 19 bases lying between the germline termini. The CDR3 numbers 16 residues from cysteine through phenylalanine. Left in the record is the CDR3 DNA by itself, 48 bases read in frame from the first base. What was sequenced was naive CD4+ T cells from blood. The label giving this sample's cell subset or site can be read as: true naive CD4+ T cells. Here the chain combines TRBV4-2 and TRBJ1-2; TRBD1 is a possible D gene, resting on 6 matching bases. The TCR was taken from a man between 18 and 29 years old in good health. The DNA sequence is TGTGCCAGCAGCCCGTCGCTTACAGGGCAGTCCTATGGCTACACCTTC. It codes for CASSPSLTGQSYGYTF.